The T cell receptor (beta chain) described here comes from a study of T cell repertoires in aging, cancer and after chemotherapy (dated by TCRdb to about 2019). Regarding the study in general: Six donor age groups were covered, ranging from 30 or younger up to 70 or older, and each group contained at least three individuals. The complete dataset included roughly 8.8 million TCR reads. Control TCR repertoires from healthy donors were recorded over several months to years, and clear clonal overlap was observed across re-sampling. To look at immunoaging and at how T cells reconstitute after chemotherapy, the study profiled TCR beta repertoires in peripheral blood from both healthy donors and cancer patients. A cohort of 220 or so cancer patients (roughly 90 with hematological and approximately 120 with solid cancers) was assembled, and 95 healthy donors were included as a reference group.

TCR beta rearrangements were amplified from genomic DNA extracted from peripheral blood rather than from sorted cells or RNA. This clonotype has just a few counts. Its antigen is unknown. Per-base qualities were not stored, and no clone one base away is much larger. Here is what the overall study found, with its caveats: Median generation probability increased over the chemotherapy interval in both cancer cohorts, suggesting repertoire reconstitution through rebound thymic output. Compared with age-matched healthy donors, untreated patients with either hematological or solid cancers had significantly lower TCR diversity in the blood along with higher clonality. The authors noted that the repertoire data do not allow conclusions about immunological memory after chemotherapy. In healthy donors, the decline in TCR diversity with age was mainly explained by loss of richness, whereas in cancer patients loss of evenness was also found to contribute.

Compared with germline, V lacks 2 bases and J lacks 8 bases; bases without a gene match: 6. Spanning cysteine to phenylalanine, the CDR3 consists of 15 amino acids. Solely the CDR3 DNA is kept, with 45 bases framed from the first base. Based on the germline V gene, the CDR1 and CDR2 sequences are MNHNS and SASEGT. Using a mixed TRB-A/B primer pool, multiplex touch-down PCR amplified rearranged TRB sequences covering the V, D and J segments. Illumina adapters and sample indices were added to the amplicons in two consecutive PCR reactions performed with Phusion HS II polymerase. Amplicons were gel-purified using the NucleoSpin Gel and PCR Clean-up kit and were subsequently checked with Qubit and an Agilent 2100 Bioanalyzer. The libraries were sequenced on an Illumina MiSeq with 600-cycle, single-indexed, paired-end runs. The study's own analysis went as follows. MiXCR versions 2.12 and 3.0.5 were used to process the TRB sequences. A clone was defined as each unique CDR3 nucleotide sequence, and only productive sequences supported by at least two reads were kept. The repertoire metrics were Shannon diversity, evenness, clonality (calculated as one minus evenness), and diversity profiles parameterized by alpha from 0 to 5. The IGoR algorithm was used to calculate generation probabilities for clones in the paired samples taken before and after chemotherapy. The raw public reads went through TCRdb reprocessing: fastp at Q25, MiXCR clone calling, in-frame beta chains kept. When rows share a CDR3 protein, they turn into one entry using the most common DNA and genes. The V and J calls and clone size come from TCRdb's table, not from the authors' own analysis. The sample table lists about 12,000 distinct CDR3 sequences, roughly 31% of them with a count of one. The leading ten clones occupy 9.5% to 13% of the sample.

The rearrangement joined TRBV6-1 to TRBJ1-6; TRBD1 lines up with 7 middle nucleotides. This receptor was taken from a human donor in good health. The donor label of this sample is uncertain. The sequenced material came from blood. The nucleotide sequence reads TGTGCCAGCAGTGAACTCGACAGGGCGGATTCACCCCTCCACTTT. It translates as CASSELDRADSPLHF.